This T cell receptor (beta chain) was observed in a study of blood T cell repertoires in COVID-19 (dated by TCRdb to about 2020). The study in broad terms: Collaborator samples came from the United States, Italy and Spain and covered acute and convalescent phases of COVID-19. The dataset comprised deeply sampled blood TCRbeta repertoires from subjects exposed to, actively infected with, or recovered from COVID-19. Where available, HLA class I and class II types were obtained from metadata supplied by the sample provider rather than from assay-based typing. The prospective study material was composed of cDNA or gDNA derived from T cells, B-cell-depleted T cells, or PBMCs. The samples were drawn from two sources: the first 160 participants of the ongoing ImmuneRACE study, and 1,254 subjects contributed by 6 global collaborators. The repertoires were made available in a free public database intended to serve as a resource for research on the immune response to SARS-CoV-2. Sample metadata almost always included a de-identified subject ID, COVID-19 status, age in years and sex.

The CDR3 measures 14 amino acids from cysteine to phenylalanine. The only DNA kept is the CDR3, 42 bases in frame from the first base. CDR1 and CDR2, per the germline V gene, are SGHRS and YFSETQ. V drops 8 bases and J drops 3 bases, leaving 16 bases in between. This clone was observed once. There is no known antigen for this receptor. No quality values exist for individual bases; no much larger clone is one base distant. Whole blood was collected in K2EDTA tubes by collaborating institutions according to the institutions' own protocols. Collaborator samples were shipped for TCRbeta analysis as frozen whole blood, isolated PBMCs, or DNA extracted from either sample type. TCRbeta CDR3 regions were amplified from genomic DNA using the immunoSEQ Assay, a bias-controlled multiplex PCR. Concerning the study's data processing: The number of nucleated cells in each sample was estimated from the amplification of reference gene primers within the assay. Sequence reads were collapsed and filtered to measure the absolute abundance of every unique TCRbeta CDR3 rearrangement. Productive Simpson clonality was computed per sample as the square root of Simpson's diversity index over productive rearrangements. This immuneACCESS table, as held by TCRdb, lists in-frame sequences with V and J called but not all clones. Of the missing ones, under half trace to an unresolved V gene in checked studies; the others have no known cause. That table gives V, J and clone size, and the DNA gave D and trimming. This sample comprises approximately 50,000 clones, approximately 79% of them detected only once. Roughly 25% of the sample belongs to the ten largest clones.

General findings and caveats noted by the study authors: The quantity of clinical and demographic metadata differed by source and by participant and was supplied without curation.

Sequences were obtained from peripheral blood. This sequence originates from a man aged 65 to 85 with acute or convalescent COVID-19. The V and J genes are TRBV5-1 and TRBJ2-3, and the D gene may be TRBD2, 6 bases matching. In nucleotide form, the sequence is TGCGCCAGTCGCTATCTGGGGGGTACAGATACGCAGTATTTT. It translates to CASRYLGGTDTQYF.